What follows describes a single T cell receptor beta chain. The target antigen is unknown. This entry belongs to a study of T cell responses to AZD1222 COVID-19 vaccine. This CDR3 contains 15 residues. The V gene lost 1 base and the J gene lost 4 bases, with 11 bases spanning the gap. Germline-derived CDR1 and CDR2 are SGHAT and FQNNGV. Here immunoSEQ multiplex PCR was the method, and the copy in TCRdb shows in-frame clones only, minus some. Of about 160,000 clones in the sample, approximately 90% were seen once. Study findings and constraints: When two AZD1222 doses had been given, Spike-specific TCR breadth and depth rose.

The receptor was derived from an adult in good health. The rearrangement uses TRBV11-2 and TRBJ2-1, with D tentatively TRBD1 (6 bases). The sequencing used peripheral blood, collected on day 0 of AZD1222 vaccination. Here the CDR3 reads CASSLGSTGYNEQFF. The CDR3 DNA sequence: TGTGCCAGCAGCTTAGGTTCGACAGGTTACAATGAGCAGTTCTTC.